This T cell receptor (beta chain) came from a study of T cells in Graves' hyperthyroidism and ophthalmopathy (dated by TCRdb to about 2019). Notes on the research overall: Peripheral blood was sampled at the time of initial diagnosis, prior to any treatment. To identify distinguishing TCR V-J signatures, a discovery cohort of around 100 patients was used, comprising 40 to 45 with Graves' ophthalmopathy and around 57 with stable Graves' hyperthyroidism. Prospective prediction of ophthalmopathy was tested in an independent validation cohort consisting of 18 hyperthyroidism patients and approximately 16 patients who later progressed to ophthalmopathy. The 75 to 100 discovery patients were randomly split 7:3 into training and test sets. Thyroid tissue and blood T-cell repertoires from more than 5 Graves' hyperthyroidism patients were also compared in the study. After blood sampling, hyperthyroidism patients were treated with methimazole at a starting dose of 30 mg daily, and ophthalmopathy patients were treated with high-dose intravenous methylprednisolone. According to the paper, TCR Vbeta CDR3 sequencing was carried out on over 130 peripheral blood samples, which came from fewer than 50 ophthalmopathy, fewer than 80 hyperthyroidism and about 17 progressor patients. The full study reports these points: Ophthalmopathy was separated from stable hyperthyroidism by a 13 V-J signature model, with over 85% sensitivity and 81% to 82% specificity obtained in cross-validation and 80%/75% obtained in testing. Sample size was not statistically predetermined, and blinding of investigators to group allocation was not performed. In validation, progression to ophthalmopathy was predicted by the model with more than 65% sensitivity and roughly 76% specificity, a median of around 5.9 months before onset. Blood samples also contained most of the expanded thyroid clonotypes (frequency above 0.001), which suggests that blood repertoires may reflect thyroid immune responses.

The TCR beta CDR3 regions were amplified from RNA transcripts. The TCR CDR3 was subjected to a first round of RT-PCR using the HTBI primer set and the Qiagen OneStep RT-PCR kit. The libraries were constructed in a second round of multiplex PCR and then size-selected and purified. Sequencing of the libraries was done on an Illumina HiSeq2000 using paired-end 100 bp reads. The original methods were these. SOAPnuke was used to process the raw data, removing reads that contained adapters or uncalled bases, had a mean Phred below 15, or lacked an exact match to the constant primer or identifier. High-quality paired reads were merged with COPE v1.2.5, and unique nucleotide sequences were defined as clonotypes. Clonotypes were aligned to IMGT TRBV, TRBD and TRBJ reference segments using MiTCR v1.1. Only V-J combinations with frequency above 0.0001, covering 99.2% of repertoires, were analysed. A TCS score was defined as the ratio of F50 (clonal expansion) to E x V (chaos), with BLOSUM62-based TCRdist applied between CDR3 peptides within each V-J. Welch's t-statistics and random forest reduced roughly 530 V-J features to 10 to 15, which were used in a naive Bayes classifier (R e1071). TCRdb's own reprocessing of the public reads used fastp at Q25 and MiXCR and kept productive beta chains. Every CDR3 protein is listed once, alongside the most common genes and DNA of its rows. Here the V and J calls rest on TCRdb's processing, not on the authors' analysis. The sample yields 340,000 or so distinct CDR3 sequences; 15% to 20% were counted once. The top ten clones comprise around 50% of the sample.

This clonotype appeared many times. Its antigen is not yet known. Base quality data are lacking; no much larger clone is found one base away. Stable Graves' hyperthyroidism was defined as no progression to ophthalmopathy during 18 months of follow-up. The hyperthyroidism patients were between 18 and 65 years old and newly diagnosed, with a disease duration of less than 2 months. Any patient with an uncontrolled infection, another autoimmune disease, pregnancy or lactation was excluded. Clinical symptoms, serum thyroxine and TRAb, thyroid ultrasound, and orbital computed tomography formed the basis for the diagnoses. PBMCs were separated from 10 ml of fresh peripheral blood using Ficoll-Paque density gradient centrifugation. Total RNA was extracted with Trizol reagent, and quality was checked on an Agilent 2100 Bioanalyzer. As encoded in the germline V gene, CDR1 is SGHNT while CDR2 is YENEEA. For this chain, trimming is 0 bases at the V end and 6 bases at the J end, and the number of junction bases without a gene match is 9. The CDR3 runs 16 amino acids, cysteine and phenylalanine included. The DNA shown is the 48-base CDR3, in frame from base 1.

The sequence was obtained from a woman in her fifties or sixties with Graves' hyperthyroidism. The sequencing sample was made of blood. Recombination joined TRBV11-3 with TRBJ2-7; 9 of the junction bases match TRBD2. The CDR3 in this case is CASSLDDLAGSVEQYF. The DNA sequence follows: TGTGCCAGCAGCTTAGATGATCTAGCGGGATCGGTCGAGCAGTACTTC.